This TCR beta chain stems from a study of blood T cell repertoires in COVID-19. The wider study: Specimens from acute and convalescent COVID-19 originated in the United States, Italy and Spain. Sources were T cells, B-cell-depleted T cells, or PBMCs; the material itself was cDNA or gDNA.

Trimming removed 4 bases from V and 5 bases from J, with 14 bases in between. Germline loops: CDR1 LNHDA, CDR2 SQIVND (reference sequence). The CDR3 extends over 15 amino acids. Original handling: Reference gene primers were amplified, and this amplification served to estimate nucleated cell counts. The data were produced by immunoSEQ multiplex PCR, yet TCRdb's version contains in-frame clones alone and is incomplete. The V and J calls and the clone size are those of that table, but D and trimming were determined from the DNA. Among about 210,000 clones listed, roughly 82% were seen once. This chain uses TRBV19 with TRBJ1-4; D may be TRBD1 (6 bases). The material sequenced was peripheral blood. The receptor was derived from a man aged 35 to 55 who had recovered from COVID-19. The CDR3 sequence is CASSTPGVLNEKLFF. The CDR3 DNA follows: TGTGCCAGTAGTACCCCAGGGGTGCTGAATGAAAAACTGTTTTTT. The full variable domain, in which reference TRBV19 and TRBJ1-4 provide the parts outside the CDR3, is DGGITQSPKYLFRKEGQNVTLSCEQNLNHDAMYWYRQDPGQGLRLIYYSQIVNDFQKGDIAEGYSVSREKKESFPLTVTSAQKNPTAFYLCASSTPGVLNEKLFFGSGTQLSVL.